This T cell receptor (beta chain) was recorded in a study of persistence of HIV-infected CD4 T cells. As regards this clone: Its antigen remains unidentified.

Study results and limitations: TCR analyses could not target the rare provirus-carrying CMV-responding cells.

Overlapping HIV-1 Gag 15-mer peptides at roughly 1 ug per peptide per mL were used. Responding CD4+ T cells were sorted by upregulation of both CD40 ligand and CD69. Inclusion required CMV-positive serology and CD4+ counts above 400 cells/uL. The libraries were made with immunoSEQ version 4 in survey mode. Sequencing used immunoSEQ multiplex PCR; TCRdb keeps in-frame clones, though not all of them. Of tens of thousands of clones in the sample, 60% to 75% were seen once. The TCR originated in an adult man with HIV who was CMV-seropositive. The sample here was CD4+ T cells sorted from PBMCs after roughly 19-hour stimulation, taken from a patient who received antiretroviral therapy.

CDR3 in amino acids: CASSGPGPHQYF. CDR3 DNA: TGCGCCAGCAGTGGCCCGGGACCCCACCAATACTTC. V usage is TRBV10-2 and J usage is TRBJ2-4; D is possibly TRBD1 or TRBD2 (5 bases each). The V end lost 4 bases, the J end lost 16 bases, and 17 bases lay between the germline ends. CDR3 length: 12 residues. CDR1 is WSHSY, CDR2 SAAADI, per germline.